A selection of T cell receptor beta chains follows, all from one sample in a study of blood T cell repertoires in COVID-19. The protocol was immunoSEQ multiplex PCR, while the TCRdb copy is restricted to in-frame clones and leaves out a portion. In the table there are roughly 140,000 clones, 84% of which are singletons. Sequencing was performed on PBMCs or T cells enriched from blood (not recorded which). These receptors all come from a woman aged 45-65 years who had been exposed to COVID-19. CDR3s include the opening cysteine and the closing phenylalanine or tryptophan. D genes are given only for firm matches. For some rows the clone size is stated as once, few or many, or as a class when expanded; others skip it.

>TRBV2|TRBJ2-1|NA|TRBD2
CASSGTSGRAYNEQFF
TGTGCCAGCAGCGGGACTAGCGGGAGGGCCTACAATGAGCAGTTCTTC
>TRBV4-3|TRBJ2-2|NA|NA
CASSQVLGQRFTYGELFF
TGCGCCAGCAGCCAAGTATTGGGCCAACGTTTCACCTACGGGGAGCTGTTTTTT
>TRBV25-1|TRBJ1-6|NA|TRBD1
CASSKGAYNSPLHF
TGTGCCAGCAGTAAGGGGGCGTATAATTCACCCCTCCACTTT
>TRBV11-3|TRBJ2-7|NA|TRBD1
CASSRRQGSEEQYF
TGTGCCAGCAGCCGAAGACAGGGGAGCGAAGAGCAGTACTTC
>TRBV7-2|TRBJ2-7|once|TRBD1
CASSLNRGNEQYF
TGTGCCAGCAGCTTAAACAGGGGCAACGAGCAGTACTTC
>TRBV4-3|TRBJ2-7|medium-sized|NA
CASSQGLDSSYEQYF
TGCGCCAGCAGCCAAGGGTTGGACAGTTCCTACGAGCAGTACTTC
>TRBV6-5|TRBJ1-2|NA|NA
CASSSADRNYGYTF
TGTGCCAGCAGCTCCGCCGACAGAAACTATGGCTACACCTTC
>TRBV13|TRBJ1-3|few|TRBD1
CASSLMWDSSGNTIYF
TGTGCCAGCAGCTTAATGTGGGACAGCTCTGGAAACACCATATATTTT
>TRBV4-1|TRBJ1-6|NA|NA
CASSQVQVNSPLHF
TGCGCCAGCAGCCAAGTCCAGGTTAATTCACCCCTCCACTTT
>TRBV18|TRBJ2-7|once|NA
CASSPSGAGEQYF
TGTGCCAGCTCACCTTCAGGGGCCGGGGAGCAGTACTTC
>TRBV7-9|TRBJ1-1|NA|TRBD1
CASSPGQGTAFF
TGTGCCAGCAGCCCCGGACAGGGAACGGCTTTCTTT
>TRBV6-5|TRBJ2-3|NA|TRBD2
CASSGLAGATDTQYF
TGTGCCAGCAGCGGACTAGCGGGAGCCACAGATACGCAGTATTTT
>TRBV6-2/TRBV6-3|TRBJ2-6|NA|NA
CASSYSIAGPFSGANVLTF
TGTGCCAGCAGTTACTCGATTGCGGGACCGTTCTCTGGGGCCAACGTCCTGACTTTC
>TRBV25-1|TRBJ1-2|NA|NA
CASTEGGPNYGYTF
TGTGCCAGCACCGAGGGCGGACCTAACTATGGCTACACCTTC
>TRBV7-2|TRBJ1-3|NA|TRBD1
CASSPGQGGTGNTIYF
TGTGCCAGCAGCCCCGGACAGGGGGGAACTGGAAACACCATATATTTT
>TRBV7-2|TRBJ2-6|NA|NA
CASSSNPRASGANVLTF
TGTGCCAGCAGTTCGAACCCCAGGGCTTCTGGGGCCAACGTCCTGACTTTC
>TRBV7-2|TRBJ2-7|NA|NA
CASSLYDSYEQYF
TGTGCCAGCAGCTTATACGACAGCTACGAGCAGTACTTC
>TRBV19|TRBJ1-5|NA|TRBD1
CASSIGQVGNQPQHF
TGTGCCAGTAGTATCGGACAGGTAGGCAATCAGCCCCAGCATTTT
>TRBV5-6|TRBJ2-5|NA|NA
CASSSGLQETQYF
TGTGCCAGCAGCTCGGGACTCCAAGAGACCCAGTACTTC
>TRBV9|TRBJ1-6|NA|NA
CASSATGLYNSPLHF
TGTGCCAGCAGCGCCACAGGGCTCTATAATTCACCCCTCCACTTT
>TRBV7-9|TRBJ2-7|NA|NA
CASSLESGGVGAYEQYF
TGTGCCAGCAGCTTAGAGTCGGGCGGGGTAGGGGCCTACGAGCAGTACTTC
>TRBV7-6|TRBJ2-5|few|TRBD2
CASSSQGGETQYF
TGTGCCAGCAGCTCCCAGGGAGGGGAGACCCAGTACTTC
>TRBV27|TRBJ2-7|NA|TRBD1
CASSFVQGAGEQYF
TGTGCCAGCAGTTTCGTACAGGGGGCGGGCGAGCAGTACTTC
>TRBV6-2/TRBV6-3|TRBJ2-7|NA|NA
CASSSRDSPFSTYEQYF
TGTGCCAGCAGTTCCCGCGACAGCCCCTTTTCCACCTACGAGCAGTACTTC
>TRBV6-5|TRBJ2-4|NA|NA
CASSYNSVLRDIQYF
TGTGCCAGCAGTTATAATAGTGTCCTGAGGGACATTCAGTACTTC
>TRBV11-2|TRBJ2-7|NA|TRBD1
CASSFSGTGGSSYEQYF
TGTGCCAGCAGCTTTTCGGGGACAGGGGGGAGCTCCTACGAGCAGTACTTC
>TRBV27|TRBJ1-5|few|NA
CASSSRGPGVNQPQHF
TGTGCCAGCAGCTCCCGGGGCCCGGGGGTTAATCAGCCCCAGCATTTT
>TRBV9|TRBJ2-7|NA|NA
CASSVSTFYEQYF
TGTGCCAGCAGCGTAAGTACTTTCTACGAGCAGTACTTC
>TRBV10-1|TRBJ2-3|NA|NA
CASSESRGAADTQYF
TGCGCCAGCAGTGAGTCACGCGGGGCGGCAGATACGCAGTATTTT
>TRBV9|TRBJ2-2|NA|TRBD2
CASSDFLAGTGELFF
TGTGCCAGCAGCGACTTCCTAGCGGGAACCGGGGAGCTGTTTTTT
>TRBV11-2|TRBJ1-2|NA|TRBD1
CASSRGQGANYGYTF
TGTGCCAGCAGCCGCGGACAGGGAGCTAACTATGGCTACACCTTC